One sample yielded the 6 T cell receptor beta chains listed below, sequenced in a study of early T cells in non-severe SARS-CoV-2 infection. MiXCR, applied by TCRdb to the 5' RACE reads, yields one record per CDR3 protein. The profile shows tens of thousands of distinct CDR3 sequences, 4.7% of them singletons. The sample consisted of whole blood. The receptors come from an adult who was a healthcare worker with PCR-confirmed SARS-CoV-2 infection or an uninfected control (not recorded which).

This clonotype was seen repeatedly, ten times or more. The chain combines TRBV7-2 with TRBJ1-4; possibly TRBD1 for D (5 bases). Germline V lookup: CDR1 SGHTA, CDR2 FQGNSA. Trimming pared 4 bases from V and 0 bases from J, leaving 9 bases between. The CDR3 totals 15 residues. CDR3 nucleotide sequence: TGTGCCAGCAGCTACGACAGTGCAACTAATGAAAAACTGTTTTTT. Translated, it gives CASSYDSATNEKLFF.

This clonotype was detected only a few times. The chain links TRBV29-1 to TRBJ1-1; TRBD1 is a possible D gene (5 bases). The germline V and J ends were trimmed by 2 bases and 4 bases, with 14 bases remaining between them. This CDR3 spans 14 amino acids. Germline CDR1 reads SQVTM; CDR2 reads ANQGSEA. The CDR3: CSVEIGERGTEAFF. The CDR3 coding sequence is TGCAGCGTTGAAATAGGGGAAAGAGGCACTGAAGCTTTCTTT. The full variable domain, rest sourced from reference TRBV29-1 and TRBJ1-1, is SAVISQKPSRDICQRGTSLTIQCQVDSQVTMMFWYRQQPGQSLTLIATANQGSEATYESGFVIDKFPISRPNLTFSTLTVSNMSPEDSSIYLCSVEIGERGTEAFFGQGTRLTVV.

Within the sample, this clonotype is medium-sized (0.01 to 0.1%). The chain recombines TRBV6-2 or TRBV6-3 with TRBJ2-3, with 10 bases that match TRBD2. CDR3 length: 16 amino acids. V was clipped by 6 bases and J by 1 base; unmatched bases: 7. Germline assignment: CDR1 MNHEY and CDR2 SVGEGT. The CDR3 here is CASSHPSGGGTDTQYF. For the CDR3, the DNA is TGTGCCAGCAGCCACCCTAGCGGGGGAGGCACAGATACGCAGTATTTT.

This clonotype was counted at least ten times. CDR3 in amino acids: CASSSPTGQGSYEQYF. CDR3 bases: TGTGCCAGCAGTTCGCCCACGGGACAGGGGAGCTACGAGCAGTACTTC. The chain combines TRBV28 with TRBJ2-7, with 10 bases lining up with TRBD1. The V and J ends lost 4 bases and 3 bases, in that order; junction bases with no gene match: 9. The germline V gene encodes CDR1 MDHEN and CDR2 SYDVKM. The CDR3 spans 16 residues. Combining the CDR3 with reference TRBV28 and TRBJ2-7 gives the whole variable domain DVKVTQSSRYLVKRTGEKVFLECVQDMDHENMFWYRQDPGLGLRLIYFSYDVKMKEKGDIPEGYSVSREKKERFSLILESASTNQTSMYLCASSSPTGQGSYEQYFGPGTRLTVT.

This clonotype was recorded many times. The J gene is TRBJ2-3, the V gene TRBV18; D is undetermined. This CDR3 is built from 14 residues. CDR1 and CDR2 (germline): KGHSH, LQKENI. The V gene lost 3 bases and the J gene lost 1 base, with 8 bases spanning the gap. This chain's CDR3 is CASSPFGGTDTQYF. In DNA form, the CDR3 reads TGTGCCAGCTCACCTTTTGGGGGCACAGATACGCAGTATTTT.

Many counts were recorded for this clonotype. The V and J genes are TRBV5-8 and TRBJ2-3; a possible D gene is TRBD1 (6 bases). CDR1 SGHTS and CDR2 YDEGEE come from the germline V gene. V was trimmed by 10 bases and J by 2 bases, leaving 20 bases between them. This CDR3 region has 15 residues. CDR3 in DNA: TGTGCCTCCGCTGGAGGACAGACAATCACAGATACGCAGTATTTT. Translation: CASAGGQTITDTQYF.